This entry features one TCR beta chain sequence. Some clones are missing from TCRdb's copy, which holds only in-frame ones; the method was immunoSEQ multiplex PCR. Altogether 62,000 or so clones are present, around 86% being singletons, with the ten largest covering under 6.5%. This specimen belongs to a study of technical replicates of blood from several donors. Sequences were obtained from PBMCs. This TCR was recovered from a human donor in good health. Some clones in this sample may be carry-over from other donors' samples.

Here the CDR3 DNA reads TGTGCCACCAGCAGAGGTACCGGGAGTATCAGCTACGAGCAGTACTTC. Protein sequence: CATSRGTGSISYEQYF. This rearrangement joins TRBV15 to TRBJ2-7; the D gene is possibly TRBD2 (6 bases). Germline V gene data show CDR1 as LNHNV and CDR2 as YYDKDF (reference sequence). Trimming shortened V by 1 base and J by 3 bases, and 16 bases separated the two germline ends. The CDR3 runs to 16 residues.